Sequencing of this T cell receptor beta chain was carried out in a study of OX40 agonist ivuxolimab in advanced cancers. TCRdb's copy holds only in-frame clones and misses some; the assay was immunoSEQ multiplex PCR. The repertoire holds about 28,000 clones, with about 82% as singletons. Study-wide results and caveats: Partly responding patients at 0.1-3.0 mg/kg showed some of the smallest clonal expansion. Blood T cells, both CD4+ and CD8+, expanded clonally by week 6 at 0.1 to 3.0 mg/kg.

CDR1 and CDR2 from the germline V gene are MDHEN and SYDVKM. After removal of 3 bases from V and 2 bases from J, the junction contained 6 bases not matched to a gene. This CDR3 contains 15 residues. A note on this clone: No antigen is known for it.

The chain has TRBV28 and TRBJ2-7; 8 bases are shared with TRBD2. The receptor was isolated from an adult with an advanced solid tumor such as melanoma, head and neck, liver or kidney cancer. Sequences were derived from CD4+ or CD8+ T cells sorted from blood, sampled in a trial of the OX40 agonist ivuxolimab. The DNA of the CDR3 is TGTGCCAGCAGTTTTTGGCGGGAGGTCCCCTACGAGCAGTACTTC. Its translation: CASSFWREVPYEQYF.